This T cell receptor (beta chain) stems from a study of T cell responses to AZD1222 COVID-19 vaccine. The study, taken as a whole, reports: Just five to seven AZD1222 recipients tested seropositive at baseline.

Concerning this clone: Its antigen is still unknown.

This table comes from immunoSEQ multiplex PCR, and its TCRdb copy is limited to in-frame clones, with some not included. The sample consists of approximately 150,000 clones, roughly 86% of them appearing once. The CDR3 runs to 13 residues. Trimming removed 6 bases from V and 1 base from J, with 7 bases in between. Germline V lookup: CDR1 SGHTA, CDR2 FQGNSA. Source: peripheral blood, taken 28 days after the second dose of the MenACWY control vaccine. This rearrangement joins TRBV7-2 to TRBJ1-3; D gene unclear. The TCR was taken from an adult who received the MenACWY meningococcal vaccine as a control. The DNA for the CDR3 is TGTGCCAGCAGATTGGAATCTGGAAACACCATATATTTT. Encoded protein: CASRLESGNTIYF.